This TCR beta chain was sequenced in a study of blood T cell repertoires in COVID-19. V was pared by 9 bases and J by 9 bases, with 6 bases of the junction left unmatched. Germline V gene lookup returns CDR1 KGHDR and CDR2 SFDVKD. The CDR3 sequence is 12 residues long. Some clones are missing from TCRdb's copy, which holds only in-frame ones; the method was immunoSEQ multiplex PCR. The sample yields approximately 230,000 clones, roughly 80% seen once. The genes are TRBV24-1 and TRBJ1-5; TRBD1 matches at 8 bases. The sample was peripheral blood. The TCR originated in a man at least 80 years old with acute or convalescent COVID-19. The CDR3 sequence is CATQQGVGPQHF. In nucleotides, the CDR3 is TGTGCCACCCAACAGGGGGTCGGGCCCCAGCATTTT.